Below, 6 T cell receptor beta chains from the same sample are listed, as sequenced in a study of blood T cell repertoires in COVID-19. Sequencing was performed with immunoSEQ multiplex PCR; in TCRdb, only in-frame clones are kept and a portion is missing. In the table there are fewer than 250,000 clones, roughly four fifths of which are singletons. Material: PBMCs or T cells enriched from blood (not recorded which). The source of these receptors is a woman aged 45-59 years who had been exposed to COVID-19.

This rearrangement joins TRBV28 to TRBJ1-1, with 11 bases aligning to TRBD1. The CDR3 loop spans 14 amino acids. Germline V gene data show CDR1 as MDHEN and CDR2 as SYDVKM. The trim removed 8 bases at V and 6 bases at J, leaving 8 bases unmatched. As DNA, the CDR3 is TGTGCCAGCGGGACAGGGGGATTCGGCGCTGAAGCTTTCTTT. Translation: CASGTGGFGAEAFF. The full variable domain, completed using reference TRBV28 and TRBJ1-1, is DVKVTQSSRYLVKRTGEKVFLECVQDMDHENMFWYRQDPGLGLRLIYFSYDVKMKEKGDIPEGYSVSREKKERFSLILESASTNQTSMYLCASGTGGFGAEAFFGQGTRLTVV.

The table lists this clone with a few counts. The chain couples TRBV28 to TRBJ1-2; D remains ambiguous. Trimming took 3 bases from V and 4 from J, leaving 12 bases between them. Looked up from germline, CDR1 is MDHEN and CDR2 is SYDVKM. The length of the CDR3 is 14 residues. The CDR3: CASSFEGRTYGYTF. For the CDR3, the DNA is TGTGCCAGCAGTTTTGAAGGGAGAACCTATGGCTACACCTTC.

This clone was found a few times. The V gene is TRBV7-7, the J gene TRBJ2-2; 10 bases agree with TRBD1. This CDR3 is 17 amino acids long. Germline V gene sequence: CDR1 SSHAT, CDR2 FNYEAQ (reference sequence). With 2 bases clipped from V and 4 bases from J, the junction kept 7 bases outside the gene matches. Here the CDR3 DNA reads TGTGCCAGCAGCTTAACAGCGGGACAGGGGACCACCGGGGAGCTGTTTTTT. This encodes CASSLTAGQGTTGELFF. The full variable domain, with the rest looked up from reference TRBV7-7 and TRBJ2-2, is GAGVSQSPRYKVTKRGQDVTLRCDPISSHATLYWYQQALGQGPEFLTYFNYEAQPDKSGLPSDRFSAERPEGSISTLTIQRTEQRDSAMYRCASSLTAGQGTTGELFFGEGSRLTVL.

DNA of the CDR3: TGTGCCTGGTGGGGAGGGTTCAAGCAGACTAATGAAAAACTGTTTTTT. Its protein is CAWWGGFKQTNEKLFF. V and J are TRBV30 and TRBJ1-4; no definite D call. The CDR3 contains 16 residues. V lost 5 bases to trimming and J lost 2 bases, with 18 bases between them. Germline-derived CDR1 and CDR2 are GTSNPN and SVGIG (reference sequence).

This clone showed up just once. The genes are TRBV29-1 and TRBJ1-4; a weak D match, TRBD1 (6 bases). Germline V gene sequence: CDR1 SQVTM, CDR2 ANQGSEA. Trimming pared 6 bases from V and 4 bases from J, leaving 9 bases between. CDR3 length: 12 amino acids. The CDR3 here is CSVGTYNEKLFF. DNA of the CDR3: TGCAGCGTGGGGACATATAATGAAAAACTGTTTTTT.

The rearrangement uses TRBV9 and TRBJ1-2; 10 nucleotides match TRBD1. The germline V gene has CDR1 SGDLS and CDR2 YYNGEE. The CDR3 has 17 residues. V trimming: 1 base; J trimming: 4 bases; junction bases outside the gene matches: 10. The CDR3 is CASSVQTGTGDAYGYTF. The CDR3 DNA sequence: TGTGCCAGCAGCGTACAGACCGGGACAGGGGATGCCTATGGCTACACCTTC.